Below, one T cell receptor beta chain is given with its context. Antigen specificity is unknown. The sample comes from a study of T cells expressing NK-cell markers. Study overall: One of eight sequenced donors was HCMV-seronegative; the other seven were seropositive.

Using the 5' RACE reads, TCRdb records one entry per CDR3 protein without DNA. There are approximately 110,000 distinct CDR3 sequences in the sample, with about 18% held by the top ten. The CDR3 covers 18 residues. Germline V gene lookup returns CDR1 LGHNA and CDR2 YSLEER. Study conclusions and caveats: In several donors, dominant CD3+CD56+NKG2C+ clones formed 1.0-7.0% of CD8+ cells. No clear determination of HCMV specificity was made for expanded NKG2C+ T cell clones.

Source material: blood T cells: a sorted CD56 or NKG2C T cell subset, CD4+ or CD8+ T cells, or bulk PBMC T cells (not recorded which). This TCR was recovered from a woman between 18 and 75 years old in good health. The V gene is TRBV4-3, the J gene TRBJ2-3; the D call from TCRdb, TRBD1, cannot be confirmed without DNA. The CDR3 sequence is CASSQGPGGISDTDTQYF.